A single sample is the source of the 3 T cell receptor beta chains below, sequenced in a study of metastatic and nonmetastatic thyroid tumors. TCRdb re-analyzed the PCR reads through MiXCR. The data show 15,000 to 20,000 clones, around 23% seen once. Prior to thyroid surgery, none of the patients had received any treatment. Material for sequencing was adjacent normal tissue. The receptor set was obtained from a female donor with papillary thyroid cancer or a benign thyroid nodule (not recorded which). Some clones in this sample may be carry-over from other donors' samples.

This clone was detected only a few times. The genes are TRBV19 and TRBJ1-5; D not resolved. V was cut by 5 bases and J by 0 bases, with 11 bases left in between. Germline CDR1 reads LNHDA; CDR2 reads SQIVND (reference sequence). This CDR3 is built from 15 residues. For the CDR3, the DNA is TGTGCCAGTAGTTCGGTATCGGGTAGCAATCAGCCCCAGCATTTT. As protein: CASSSVSGSNQPQHF.

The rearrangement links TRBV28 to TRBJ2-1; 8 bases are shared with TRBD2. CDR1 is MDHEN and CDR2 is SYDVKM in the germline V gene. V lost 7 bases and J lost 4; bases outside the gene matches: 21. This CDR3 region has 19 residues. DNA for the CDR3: TGTGCCAGCATCCCTGGGGGCGGGAGGCGGATAGCTGAATACAATGAGCAGTTCTTC. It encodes CASIPGGGRRIAEYNEQFF. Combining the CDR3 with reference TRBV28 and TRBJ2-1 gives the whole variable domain DVKVTQSSRYLVKRTGEKVFLECVQDMDHENMFWYRQDPGLGLRLIYFSYDVKMKEKGDIPEGYSVSREKKERFSLILESASTNQTSMYLCASIPGGGRRIAEYNEQFFGPGTRLTVL.

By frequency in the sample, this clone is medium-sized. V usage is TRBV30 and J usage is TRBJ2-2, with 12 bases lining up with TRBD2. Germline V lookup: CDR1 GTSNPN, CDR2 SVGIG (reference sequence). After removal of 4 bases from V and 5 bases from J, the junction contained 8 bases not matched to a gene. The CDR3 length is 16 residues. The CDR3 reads CAWIPTSGRSTGELFF. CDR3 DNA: TGTGCCTGGATCCCGACTAGCGGGAGATCAACCGGGGAGCTGTTTTTT.